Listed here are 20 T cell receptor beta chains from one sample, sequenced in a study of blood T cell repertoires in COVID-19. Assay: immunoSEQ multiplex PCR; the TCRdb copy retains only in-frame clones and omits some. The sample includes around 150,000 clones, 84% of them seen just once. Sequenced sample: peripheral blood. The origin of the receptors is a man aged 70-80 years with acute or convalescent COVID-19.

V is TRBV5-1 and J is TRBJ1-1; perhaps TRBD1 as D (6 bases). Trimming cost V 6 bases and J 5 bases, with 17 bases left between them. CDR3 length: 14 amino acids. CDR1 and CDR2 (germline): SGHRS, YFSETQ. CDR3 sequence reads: CASTTMGGPTEAFF. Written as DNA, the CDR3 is TGCGCCAGCACCACGATGGGGGGGCCGACTGAAGCTTTCTTT. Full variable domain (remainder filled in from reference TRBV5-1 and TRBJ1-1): KAGVTQTPRYLIKTRGQQVTLSCSPISGHRSVSWYQQTPGQGLQFLFEYFSETQRNKGNFPGRFSGRQFSNSRSEMNVSTLELGDSALYLCASTTMGGPTEAFFGQGTRLTVV.

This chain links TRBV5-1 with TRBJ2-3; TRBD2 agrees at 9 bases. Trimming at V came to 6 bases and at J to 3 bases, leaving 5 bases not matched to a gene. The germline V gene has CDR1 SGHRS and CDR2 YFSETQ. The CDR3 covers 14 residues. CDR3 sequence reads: CASTLAGHTDTQYF. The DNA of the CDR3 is TGCGCCAGCACGCTAGCGGGGCATACAGATACGCAGTATTTT.

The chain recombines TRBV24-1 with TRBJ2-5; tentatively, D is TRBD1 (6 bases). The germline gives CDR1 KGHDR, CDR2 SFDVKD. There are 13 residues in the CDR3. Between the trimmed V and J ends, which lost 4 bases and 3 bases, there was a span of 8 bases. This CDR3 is CATSDRTEETQYF. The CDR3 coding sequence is TGTGCCACCAGTGACCGGACAGAAGAGACCCAGTACTTC.

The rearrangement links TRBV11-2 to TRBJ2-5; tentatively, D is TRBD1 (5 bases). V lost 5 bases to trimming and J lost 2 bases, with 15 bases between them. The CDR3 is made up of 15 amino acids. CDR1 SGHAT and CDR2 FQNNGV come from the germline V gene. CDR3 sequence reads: CASSPRVSSQETQYF. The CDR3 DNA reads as TGTGCCAGCAGCCCCAGGGTATCTAGTCAAGAGACCCAGTACTTC.

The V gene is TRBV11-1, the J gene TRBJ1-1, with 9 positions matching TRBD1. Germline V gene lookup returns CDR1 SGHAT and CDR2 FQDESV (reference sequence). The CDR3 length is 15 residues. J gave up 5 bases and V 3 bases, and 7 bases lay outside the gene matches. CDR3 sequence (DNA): TGTGCCAGCAGCTTCCTGACAGGGGGGCGGACTGAAGCTTTCTTT. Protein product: CASSFLTGGRTEAFF.

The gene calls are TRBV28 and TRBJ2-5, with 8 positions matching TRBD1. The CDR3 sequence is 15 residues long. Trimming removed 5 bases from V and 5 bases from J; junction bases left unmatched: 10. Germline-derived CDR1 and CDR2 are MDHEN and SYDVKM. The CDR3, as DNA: TGTGCCAGCAGTCGGACTGGGACAGGCGGGGAGACCCAGTACTTC. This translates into CASSRTGTGGETQYF.

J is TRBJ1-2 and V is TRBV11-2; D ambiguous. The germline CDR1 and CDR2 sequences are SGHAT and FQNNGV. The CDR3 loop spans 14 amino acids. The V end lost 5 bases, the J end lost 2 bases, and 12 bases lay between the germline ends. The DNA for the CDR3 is TGTGCCAGCAGCCCGTCCGGGATAAACTATGGCTACACCTTC. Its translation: CASSPSGINYGYTF.

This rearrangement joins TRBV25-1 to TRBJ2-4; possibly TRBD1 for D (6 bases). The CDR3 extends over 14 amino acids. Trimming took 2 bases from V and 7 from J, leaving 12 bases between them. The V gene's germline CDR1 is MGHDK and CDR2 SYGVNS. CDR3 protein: CASSEGGGLNIQYF. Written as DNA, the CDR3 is TGTGCCAGCAGTGAAGGGGGCGGGTTGAACATTCAGTACTTC.

As DNA, the CDR3 is TGCGCCAGCAGTGAGCCCGGGGGGCCCGAGGACAATGAGCAGTTCTTC. Its translation: CASSEPGGPEDNEQFF. The chain is built from TRBV10-1 and TRBJ2-1; D possibly corresponds to TRBD2 (7 bases). V lost 2 bases and J lost 5, with 16 bases in between. CDR3 length: 16 amino acids. CDR1 is WNHNN, CDR2 SYGVQD, per germline (reference sequence).

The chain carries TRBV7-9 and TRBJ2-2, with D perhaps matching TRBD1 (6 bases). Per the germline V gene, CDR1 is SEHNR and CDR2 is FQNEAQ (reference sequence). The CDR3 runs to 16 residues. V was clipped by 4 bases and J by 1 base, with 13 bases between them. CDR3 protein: CASSSLRGENTGELFF. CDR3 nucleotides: TGTGCCAGCAGCTCGCTCAGGGGTGAGAACACCGGGGAGCTGTTTTTT. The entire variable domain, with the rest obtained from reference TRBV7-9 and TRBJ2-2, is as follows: DTGVSQNPRHKITKRGQNVTFRCDPISEHNRLYWYRQTLGQGPEFLTYFQNEAQLEKSRLLSDRFSAERPKGSFSTLEIQRTEQGDSAMYLCASSSLRGENTGELFFGEGSRLTVL.

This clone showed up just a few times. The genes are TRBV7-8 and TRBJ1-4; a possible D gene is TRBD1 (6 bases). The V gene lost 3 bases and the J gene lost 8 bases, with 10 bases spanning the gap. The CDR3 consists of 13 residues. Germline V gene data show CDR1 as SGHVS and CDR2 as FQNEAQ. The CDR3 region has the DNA TGTGCCAGCAGCTTTGGACAGAAGGAAAAACTGTTTTTT. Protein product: CASSFGQKEKLFF.

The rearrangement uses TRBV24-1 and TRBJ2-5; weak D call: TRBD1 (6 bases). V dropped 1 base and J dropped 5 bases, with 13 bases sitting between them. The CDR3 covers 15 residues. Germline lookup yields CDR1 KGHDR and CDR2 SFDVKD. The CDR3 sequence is CATSDFEGVWETQYF. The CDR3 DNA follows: TGTGCCACCAGTGATTTTGAGGGGGTATGGGAGACCCAGTACTTC.

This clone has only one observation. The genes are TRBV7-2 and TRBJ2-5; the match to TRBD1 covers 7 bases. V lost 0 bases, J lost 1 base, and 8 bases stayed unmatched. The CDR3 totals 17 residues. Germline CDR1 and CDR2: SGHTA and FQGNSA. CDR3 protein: CASSLAPTGWGQETQYF. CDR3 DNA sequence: TGTGCCAGCAGCTTAGCCCCGACAGGGTGGGGCCAAGAGACCCAGTACTTC. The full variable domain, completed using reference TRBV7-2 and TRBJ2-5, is GAGVSQSPSNKVTEKGKDVELRCDPISGHTALYWYRQSLGQGLEFLIYFQGNSAPDKSGLPSDRFSAERTGGSVSTLTIQRTQQEDSAVYLCASSLAPTGWGQETQYFGPGTRLLVL.

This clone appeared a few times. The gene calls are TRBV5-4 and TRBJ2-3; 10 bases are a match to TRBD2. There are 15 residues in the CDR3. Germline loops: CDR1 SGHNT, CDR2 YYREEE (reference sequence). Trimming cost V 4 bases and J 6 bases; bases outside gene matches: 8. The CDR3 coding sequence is TGTGCCAGCAGCCCATATAGCGGGAGGTTCGATACGCAGTATTTT. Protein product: CASSPYSGRFDTQYF.

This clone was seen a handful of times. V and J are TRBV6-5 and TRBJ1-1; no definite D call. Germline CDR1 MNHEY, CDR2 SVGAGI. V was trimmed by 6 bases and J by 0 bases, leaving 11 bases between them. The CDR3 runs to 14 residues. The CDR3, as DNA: TGTGCCAGCAGACCGGCGGTGGTGAACACTGAAGCTTTCTTT. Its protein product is CASRPAVVNTEAFF.

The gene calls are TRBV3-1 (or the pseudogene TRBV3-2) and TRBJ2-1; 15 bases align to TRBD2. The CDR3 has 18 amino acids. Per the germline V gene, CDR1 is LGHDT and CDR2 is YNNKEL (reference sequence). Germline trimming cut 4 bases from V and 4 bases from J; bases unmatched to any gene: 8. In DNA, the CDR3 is TGTGCCAGCAGCCCAGGACTAGCGGGAGGGCCTAGGTACAATGAGCAGTTCTTC. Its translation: CASSPGLAGGPRYNEQFF.

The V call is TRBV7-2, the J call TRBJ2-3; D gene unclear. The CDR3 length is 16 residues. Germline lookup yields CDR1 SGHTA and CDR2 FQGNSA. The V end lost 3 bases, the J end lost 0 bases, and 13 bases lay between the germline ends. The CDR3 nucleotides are TGTGCCAGCAGCTTTTACACATTATCAAGCACAGATACGCAGTATTTT. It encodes CASSFYTLSSTDTQYF.

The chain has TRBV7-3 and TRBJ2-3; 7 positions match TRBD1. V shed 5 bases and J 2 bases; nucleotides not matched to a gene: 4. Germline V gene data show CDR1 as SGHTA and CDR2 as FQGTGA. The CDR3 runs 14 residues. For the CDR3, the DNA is TGTGCCAGCAGCCCGGGACAGTCCACAGATACGCAGTATTTT. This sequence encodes CASSPGQSTDTQYF.

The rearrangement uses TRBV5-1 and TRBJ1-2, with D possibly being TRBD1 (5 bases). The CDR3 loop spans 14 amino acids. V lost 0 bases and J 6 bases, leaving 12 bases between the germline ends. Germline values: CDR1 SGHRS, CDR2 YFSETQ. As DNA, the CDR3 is TGCGCCAGCAGCTTGGCCGGACACCTAAATGGCTACACCTTC. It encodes CASSLAGHLNGYTF.

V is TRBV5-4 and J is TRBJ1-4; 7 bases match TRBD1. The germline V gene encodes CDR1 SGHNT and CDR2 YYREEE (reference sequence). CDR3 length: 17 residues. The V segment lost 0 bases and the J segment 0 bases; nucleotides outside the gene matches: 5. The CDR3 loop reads CASSLGGTASTNEKLFF. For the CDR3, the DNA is TGTGCCAGCAGCTTGGGTGGGACAGCCTCAACTAATGAAAAACTGTTTTTT.